These 28 T cell receptor beta chains were sequenced from one sample in a study of blood T cell repertoires in COVID-19. The assay was immunoSEQ multiplex PCR, and TCRdb's table has in-frame clones only and misses some. The table has 440,000 or so clones, roughly 90% seen once. Sequencing was performed on peripheral blood. Source of these receptors: a woman aged 40 to 55 with COVID-19, enrolled during active disease.

V is TRBV18 and J is TRBJ2-2; the D gene is possibly TRBD2 (5 bases). Germline loops: CDR1 KGHSH, CDR2 LQKENI. The CDR3 spans 16 residues. Trimming removed 1 base at V and 3 bases at J, with 12 bases between. CDR3 loop: CASSPRAQDYTGELFF. The DNA of the CDR3 is TGTGCCAGCTCACCACGGGCTCAGGACTACACCGGGGAGCTGTTTTTT.

This clone was observed a single time. V gene TRBV11-2 combines with J gene TRBJ2-5, with no clear D. This CDR3 contains 15 residues. The V end lost 1 base, the J end lost 4 bases, and 13 bases lay between the germline ends. Germline CDR1 reads SGHAT; CDR2 reads FQNNGV. CDR3 DNA: TGTGCCAGCAGCTTAGCCCTCCCCATCAGAGAGACCCAGTACTTC. Residues: CASSLALPIRETQYF.

As to this clone: Other DNA sequences in this specimen translate into the identical CDR3. The rearrangement joins TRBV4-3 to TRBJ2-1, with 9 bases matching TRBD2. J gave up 0 bases and V 0 bases, and 3 bases lay outside the gene matches. In germline, CDR1 is LGHNA, CDR2 YSLEER. The CDR3 loop spans 17 amino acids. CDR3 region: CASSQDLSGSSYNEQFF. CDR3 DNA: TGCGCCAGCAGCCAAGACCTTAGCGGGAGCTCCTACAATGAGCAGTTCTTC.

The V gene is TRBV11-2, the J gene TRBJ1-2, with D maybe TRBD1 (6 bases). The germline gives CDR1 SGHAT, CDR2 FQNNGV. This CDR3 contains 15 residues. Trimming removed 5 bases from V and 0 bases from J, with 13 bases in between. CDR3 nucleotide sequence: TGTGCCAGCAGCGAGGACAGCCCCCCTAACTATGGCTACACCTTC. Amino acids: CASSEDSPPNYGYTF. The full variable domain, with the rest looked up from reference TRBV11-2 and TRBJ1-2, is EAGVAQSPRYKIIEKRQSVAFWCNPISGHATLYWYQQILGQGPKLLIQFQNNGVVDDSQLPKDRFSAERLKGVDSTLKIQPAKLEDSAVYLCASSEDSPPNYGYTFGSGTRLTVV.

For this clone: The sample holds other DNA sequences that translate to the same CDR3. The chain joins TRBV7-2 to TRBJ2-7, with unresolved D. CDR1 SGHTA and CDR2 FQGNSA come from the germline V gene. This CDR3 has 14 amino acids. Between the trimmed V and J ends, which lost 1 base and 0 bases, there was a span of 7 bases. The CDR3 DNA reads TGTGCCAGCAGCTTAGATCGCAGCTCCTACGAGCAGTACTTC. Protein product: CASSLDRSSYEQYF.

In this sample, this clone turned up a few times. The chain carries TRBV11-2 and TRBJ1-6, with D unresolved. V was shortened by 1 base and J by 7 bases, with 5 bases between the two germline ends. Germline V gene sequence: CDR1 SGHAT, CDR2 FQNNGV. This CDR3 contains 13 residues. Here the CDR3 DNA reads TGTGCCAGCAGCTTAGGCGGGAATTCACCCCTCCACTTT. This gives the protein CASSLGGNSPLHF. The full variable domain, with the rest looked up from reference TRBV11-2 and TRBJ1-6, is EAGVAQSPRYKIIEKRQSVAFWCNPISGHATLYWYQQILGQGPKLLIQFQNNGVVDDSQLPKDRFSAERLKGVDSTLKIQPAKLEDSAVYLCASSLGGNSPLHFGNGTRLTVT.

V and J are TRBV6-1 and TRBJ1-5; tentative D call: TRBD1 (5 bases). This CDR3 contains 17 residues. V was trimmed by 0 bases and J by 4 bases, leaving 16 bases between them. CDR1 is MNHNS, CDR2 SASEGT, per germline. This chain's CDR3 is CASSEALGPPSNQPQHF. In nucleotides, the CDR3 is TGTGCCAGCAGTGAAGCGCTGGGGCCTCCCTCTAATCAGCCCCAGCATTTT.

The V call is TRBV3-1 (or the pseudogene TRBV3-2), the J call TRBJ2-3, with D unclear. CDR3 length: 16 residues. CDR1 LGHDT and CDR2 YNNKEL come from the germline V gene (reference sequence). The V gene lost 4 bases and the J gene lost 0 bases, with 14 bases spanning the gap. The CDR3 protein is CASSLRGLVSTDTQYF. CDR3 nucleotides: TGTGCCAGCAGCCTCCGAGGCCTGGTTAGCACAGATACGCAGTATTTT.

The chain couples TRBV6-2 or TRBV6-3 to TRBJ2-7; maybe TRBD1 (7 bases). CDR1 MNHEY and CDR2 SVGEGT come from the germline V gene. The V end was cut by 1 base, the J end by 3 bases, with 13 bases between. CDR3 length: 15 residues. CDR3 in DNA: TGTGCCAGCAGTTACTTCGCCAGGGGGGACTACGAGCAGTACTTC. This translates into CASSYFARGDYEQYF.

The chain joins TRBV4-3 to TRBJ1-2; D is unresolved. Trimming left V 5 bases short and J 6 bases short, with 13 bases between. CDR3 size: 13 residues. Germline lookup yields CDR1 LGHNA and CDR2 YSLEER. The CDR3 DNA follows: TGCGCCAGCAGCGAAGCCTATAGAAATGGCTACACCTTC. This translates into CASSEAYRNGYTF.

The chain joins TRBV5-1 to TRBJ1-6; tentative D call: TRBD1 (5 bases). Germline V gene data show CDR1 as SGHRS and CDR2 as YFSETQ. The CDR3 runs to 13 residues. The V end lost 4 bases, the J end lost 6 bases, and 8 bases lay between the germline ends. The CDR3 DNA sequence: TGCGCCAGCAGCATTGGGGCTAATTCACCCCTCCACTTT. It translates to CASSIGANSPLHF. The entire variable domain, with the rest obtained from reference TRBV5-1 and TRBJ1-6, is as follows: KAGVTQTPRYLIKTRGQQVTLSCSPISGHRSVSWYQQTPGQGLQFLFEYFSETQRNKGNFPGRFSGRQFSNSRSEMNVSTLELGDSALYLCASSIGANSPLHFGNGTRLTVT.

This chain joins TRBV2 and TRBJ2-3; a possible D gene is TRBD1 (5 bases). Deletions cut 2 bases from V and 3 bases from J, with 9 bases between. Germline CDR1 and CDR2: SNHLY and FYNNEI. The CDR3 spans 14 residues. CDR3 in amino acids: CASSEMAGTDTQYF. The CDR3 DNA reads TGTGCCAGCAGTGAAATGGCAGGGACAGATACGCAGTATTTT.

V gene TRBV5-4 combines with J gene TRBJ2-7; TRBD2 matches at 11 bases. The CDR3 length is 18 residues. Germline CDR1 and CDR2: SGHNT and YYREEE (reference sequence). The ends lost 5 bases at V and 2 bases at J; junction bases unmatched: 15. Here the CDR3 reads CASSASAGLAGLTYEQYF. CDR3 DNA sequence: TGTGCCAGCAGTGCAAGCGCTGGACTAGCGGGCCTAACCTACGAGCAGTACTTC. The full variable domain, with the rest looked up from reference TRBV5-4 and TRBJ2-7, is ETGVTQSPTHLIKTRGQQVTLRCSSQSGHNTVSWYQQALGQGPQFIFQYYREEENGRGNFPPRFSGLQFPNYSSELNVNALELDDSALYLCASSASAGLAGLTYEQYFGPGTRLTVT.

The rearrangement uses TRBV7-9 and TRBJ1-6; 7 bases fit TRBD1. Germline V CDR1 and CDR2: SEHNR, FQNEAQ (reference sequence). J gave up 7 bases and V 5 bases, and 11 bases lay outside the gene matches. The CDR3 totals 16 residues. The CDR3 reads CASSRAEVRGNSPLHF. In DNA form, the CDR3 reads TGTGCCAGCAGCCGCGCGGAGGTCAGGGGGAATTCACCCCTCCACTTT.

The chain joins TRBV4-1 to TRBJ2-5, with 13 bases fitting TRBD2. Losses at the gene ends were 4 bases for V and 3 bases for J; bases not matched to a gene: 11. Germline-derived CDR1 and CDR2 are MGHRA and YSYEKL. The CDR3 extends over 18 amino acids. The CDR3 bases are TGCGCCAGCAGCCCAAGACTAGCGGGAGGCCAGGATAAAGAGACCCAGTACTTC. This encodes CASSPRLAGGQDKETQYF.

This chain's CDR3 is CASSLGGHYGYTF. CDR3 DNA sequence: TGTGCCAGCAGCTTAGGAGGGCATTATGGCTACACCTTC. The chain recombines TRBV7-9 with TRBJ1-2; D unclear. CDR3 length: 13 residues. CDR1 SEHNR and CDR2 FQNEAQ come from the germline V gene (reference sequence). Trimming stripped 1 base from V and 5 bases from J, with 8 bases between. The full variable domain, in which reference TRBV7-9 and TRBJ1-2 provide the parts outside the CDR3, is DTGVSQNPRHKITKRGQNVTFRCDPISEHNRLYWYRQTLGQGPEFLTYFQNEAQLEKSRLLSDRFSAERPKGSFSTLEIQRTEQGDSAMYLCASSLGGHYGYTFGSGTRLTVV.

For this clone: The sample holds other DNA sequences that translate to the same CDR3. CDR3 DNA: TGCGCCAGCAGAGAGGGGAACACTGAAGCTTTCTTT. As protein: CASREGNTEAFF. The J gene is TRBJ1-1, the V gene TRBV5-1; D remains unclear. V was cut by 5 bases and J by 1 base, with 6 bases left in between. The CDR3 has 12 residues. The germline gives CDR1 SGHRS, CDR2 YFSETQ.

The chain carries TRBV6-2 or TRBV6-3 and TRBJ1-5, with 7 positions matching TRBD1. The CDR3 is 18 residues long. Germline V gene data show CDR1 as MNHEY and CDR2 as SVGEGT. After removal of 2 bases from V and 1 base from J, the junction contained 11 bases not matched to a gene. The CDR3 sequence: CASSYPGTALGSNQPQHF. CDR3 coding DNA: TGTGCCAGCAGTTACCCAGGGACAGCTCTCGGGAGCAATCAGCCCCAGCATTTT.

This chain joins TRBV7-9 and TRBJ1-1; D is perhaps TRBD1 (6 bases). CDR3 size: 16 residues. Trimming removed 1 base from V and 5 bases from J, with 17 bases in between. Germline CDR1 SEHNR, CDR2 FQNEAQ (reference sequence). CDR3 sequence: CASSLGSGGVLTEAFF. The CDR3 bases are TGTGCCAGCAGCTTAGGGAGTGGGGGCGTCTTAACTGAAGCTTTCTTT.

Note on this clone: Different DNA sequences within this sample yield the same CDR3. The V and J genes are TRBV28 and TRBJ1-2; D is ambiguous. The V gene's germline CDR1 is MDHEN and CDR2 SYDVKM. There are 12 residues in the CDR3. V dropped 5 bases and J dropped 4 bases, with 8 bases sitting between them. DNA for the CDR3: TGTGCCAGCAGTCTTTCGGGCTATGGCTACACCTTC. Translation gives CASSLSGYGYTF.

The rearrangement joins TRBV5-1 to TRBJ1-2; no reliable D call. Trimming removed 0 bases at V and 8 bases at J, with 14 bases between. Germline values: CDR1 SGHRS, CDR2 YFSETQ. The CDR3 runs 14 residues. CDR3 DNA: TGCGCCAGCAGCTTGGAATTCGGAGGAGGAGGCTACACCTTC. Encoded protein: CASSLEFGGGGYTF.

The J gene is TRBJ2-7, the V gene TRBV5-4, with D perhaps matching TRBD1 (6 bases). CDR1 SGHNT and CDR2 YYREEE come from the germline V gene (reference sequence). The CDR3 loop spans 13 amino acids. Trimming stripped 5 bases from V and 1 base from J, with 10 bases between. CDR3 region: CASSLTGSYEQYF. The CDR3, as DNA: TGTGCCAGCAGTTTGACAGGATCCTACGAGCAGTACTTC.

V gene TRBV2 combines with J gene TRBJ1-2; the match to TRBD1 covers 7 bases. Germline values: CDR1 SNHLY, CDR2 FYNNEI. This CDR3 has 14 residues. The V segment lost 4 bases and the J segment 2 bases; nucleotides outside the gene matches: 4. CDR3 sequence: CASSGETGNYGYTF. CDR3 nucleotides: TGTGCCAGCAGTGGAGAGACAGGGAACTATGGCTACACCTTC. Full variable domain (missing parts from reference TRBV2 and TRBJ1-2): EPEVTQTPSHQVTQMGQEVILRCVPISNHLYFYWYRQILGQKVEFLVSFYNNEISEKSEIFDDQFSVERPDGSNFTLKIRSTKLEDSAMYFCASSGETGNYGYTFGSGTRLTVV.

CDR3 sequence reads: CASSLYRSSYEQYF. The CDR3 DNA is TGTGCCAGCAGCTTGTACCGGAGCTCCTACGAGCAGTACTTC. V and J are TRBV5-4 and TRBJ2-7, with unresolved D. V lost 1 base and J lost 0, with 8 bases in between. The germline V gene encodes CDR1 SGHNT and CDR2 YYREEE (reference sequence). CDR3 size: 14 residues.

This sequence joins TRBV2 and TRBJ1-1, with D possibly matching TRBD1 (6 bases). The germline V and J ends were trimmed by 6 bases and 4 bases, with 12 bases remaining between them. The CDR3 is 13 amino acids. CDR1 and CDR2 from the germline V gene are SNHLY and FYNNEI. Here the CDR3 reads CASSNDRPTEAFF. The CDR3 coding sequence is TGTGCCAGCAGCAACGACAGGCCCACTGAAGCTTTCTTT.

V gene TRBV9 combines with J gene TRBJ2-1, with TRBD2 as a possible D gene (8 bases). With 4 bases removed from V and 5 bases from J, the gap between germline ends came to 16 bases. Per the germline V gene, CDR1 is SGDLS and CDR2 is YYNGEE. The CDR3 contains 15 residues. CDR3 residues: CASSPGLGGHNEQFF. The CDR3 region has the DNA TGTGCCAGCAGCCCGGGACTAGGGGGCCACAATGAGCAGTTCTTC. The variable domain in full, completed from reference TRBV9 and TRBJ2-1, reads DSGVTQTPKHLITATGQRVTLRCSPRSGDLSVYWYQQSLDQGLQFLIQYYNGEERAKGNILERFSAQQFPDLHSELNLSSLELGDSALYFCASSPGLGGHNEQFFGPGTRLTVL.

The V call is TRBV5-6, the J call TRBJ1-6; no firm D call. Per the germline V gene, CDR1 is SGHDT and CDR2 is YYEEEE. The CDR3 contains 13 residues. The V and J ends lost 1 base and 7 bases respectively, with 6 bases between them. The CDR3 bases are TGTGCCAGCAGCTTGTTCGAGAATTCACCCCTCCACTTT. It translates to CASSLFENSPLHF.

J is TRBJ1-3 and V is TRBV6-4; D gene uncertain. Trimming stripped 6 bases from V and 0 bases from J, with 12 bases between. The length of the CDR3 is 15 residues. Germline V gene sequence: CDR1 MRHNA, CDR2 SNTAGT. CDR3 nucleotide sequence: TGTGCCAGCAGACGGCAGGCTGACTCTGGAAACACCATATATTTT. Its translation: CASRRQADSGNTIYF.